This T cell receptor (beta chain) emerged from a study of post-analysis software for immune sequencing data. Background on the study: There were relapsing-remitting, secondary progressive and progressive-relapsing multiple sclerosis among the disease courses included.

Researchers reported that TCR beta cDNA libraries carried unique molecular identifiers. Input populations of about 0.85 to 11 million T cells gave rise to around 480,000 cDNA molecules. One entry per CDR3 protein, called by TCRdb with MiXCR from the PCR reads. The sample includes about 460,000 distinct CDR3 sequences, around 40% of them seen just once. Study results and caveats: Normalized Chao1 diversity was significantly lower in multiple sclerosis patients than in controls. Elevated frequency relative to controls characterized four or five TRBV segments in patients, TRBV5-6, TRBV5-1 and TRBV20-1 among them.

CDR1 and CDR2 (germline): SGHRS, YFSETQ. The CDR3 totals 15 residues. V shed 7 bases and J 4 bases; nucleotides not matched to a gene: 10. To note about this clonotype: What it binds is unknown.

This sequence originates from a girl aged 5 to 17 with multiple sclerosis. Sample: blood. This chain connects TRBV5-1 to TRBJ1-2; 10 positions agree with TRBD1. The CDR3 region has the DNA TGCGCCAGCTCGAATGGGACAGGGGATATCTATGGCTACACCTTC. Its translation is CASSNGTGDIYGYTF.